The 30 T cell receptor beta chains presented below share a single source sample, sequenced in a study of shared clonotypes between healthy human individuals (dated by TCRdb to 2020 to 2022). The library was prepared using the immunoSEQ multiplex PCR assay. TCRdb carries this immuneACCESS record with in-frame sequences only. Its versions omit some clonotypes, under half of them owing to an unresolved V gene in the studies checked, with the rest unexplained. Present in this sample are around 580,000 clones, roughly 98% of which were seen just once. The ten biggest clones cover 0.25% to 0.35% of the sample. CD8 naive samples were obtained by positive selection for CCR7 among CD45RO-negative cells, yielding a CD45RA+CCR7+ population from which TemRA cells were excluded. The specimen was naive CD8+ T cells sorted from blood. What the cell subset or site label conveys for this sample: CD45RA+CCR7+. The source is a man aged 30-40 years in good health.

The chain joins TRBV30 to TRBJ2-5; unclear D gene. Germline-derived CDR1 and CDR2 are GTSNPN and SVGIG (reference sequence). The length of the CDR3 is 16 residues. V dropped 2 bases and J dropped 2 bases, with 18 bases sitting between them. CDR3 loop: CAWSYPDTYFQETQYF. In DNA form, the CDR3 reads TGTGCCTGGAGTTACCCCGACACCTACTTTCAAGAGACCCAGTACTTC.

V usage is TRBV30 and J usage is TRBJ1-2, with a tentative D call TRBD1 (6 bases). The CDR3 length is 12 residues. Germline V gene data show CDR1 as GTSNPN and CDR2 as SVGIG (reference sequence). V shed 2 bases and J shed 3 bases, with 7 bases lying between them. DNA for the CDR3: TGTGCCTGGAGTTGGACAGACTATGGCTACACCTTC. This codes for CAWSWTDYGYTF. The full variable domain, completed using reference TRBV30 and TRBJ1-2, is SQTIHQWPATLVQPVGSPLSLECTVEGTSNPNLYWYRQAAGRGLQLLFYSVGIGQISSEVPQNLSASRPQDRQFILSSKKLLLSDSGFYLCAWSWTDYGYTFGSGTRLTVV.

This rearrangement joins TRBV7-9 to TRBJ1-3; D remains ambiguous. With 6 bases removed from V and 5 bases from J, the gap between germline ends came to 23 bases. The CDR3 is 17 amino acids. Germline loops: CDR1 SEHNR, CDR2 FQNEAQ (reference sequence). CDR3 DNA sequence: TGTGCCAGCAGTCCCCAGTCCCGGCAGGACTTGAGAAACACCATATATTTT. Its translation: CASSPQSRQDLRNTIYF. The whole variable domain, remainder taken from reference TRBV7-9 and TRBJ1-3, is DTGVSQNPRHKITKRGQNVTFRCDPISEHNRLYWYRQTLGQGPEFLTYFQNEAQLEKSRLLSDRFSAERPKGSFSTLEIQRTEQGDSAMYLCASSPQSRQDLRNTIYFGEGSWLTVV.

V is TRBV5-4 and J is TRBJ1-2, with D hard to call. The CDR3 contains 13 residues. V lost 4 bases, J lost 8 bases, and 15 bases lay in between. Germline V lookup: CDR1 SGHNT, CDR2 YYREEE (reference sequence). The CDR3 reads CASSPGGVGGYTF. CDR3 nucleotide sequence: TGTGCCAGCAGCCCCGGCGGGGTAGGCGGCTACACCTTC.

V is TRBV5-1 and J is TRBJ2-1; TRBD2 matches at 10 bases. Germline V CDR1 and CDR2: SGHRS, YFSETQ. V lost 2 bases and J lost 6; bases outside the gene matches: 5. This CDR3 has 15 amino acids. The CDR3 DNA sequence: TGCGCCAGCAGCTTTTCCGGGACTAGCGTCAATGAGCAGTTCTTC. Translating it yields CASSFSGTSVNEQFF.

The rearrangement links TRBV4-2 to TRBJ2-7; D call uncertain. Germline V gene data show CDR1 as LGHNA and CDR2 as YNFKEQ. V was clipped by 4 bases and J by 4 bases, with 11 bases between them. The CDR3 is 13 residues long. CDR3: CASSPGSNYEQYF. The CDR3 bases are TGTGCCAGCAGCCCTGGGTCGAATTACGAGCAGTACTTC.

The rearrangement links TRBV4-1 to TRBJ2-7, with TRBD1 identical over 10 bases. The CDR3 has 15 amino acids. The germline V gene has CDR1 MGHRA and CDR2 YSYEKL. Trimming cost V 4 bases and J 5 bases; bases outside gene matches: 8. CDR3 sequence reads: CASSPTGGIHNEQYF. CDR3 coding DNA: TGCGCCAGCAGCCCGACAGGGGGCATTCACAACGAGCAGTACTTC.

The chain couples TRBV11-2 to TRBJ2-7; D perhaps matches TRBD2 (5 bases). With 1 base removed from V and 3 bases from J, the gap between germline ends came to 13 bases. The germline gives CDR1 SGHAT, CDR2 FQNNGV. The CDR3 spans 15 residues. DNA for the CDR3: TGTGCCAGCAGCTTAGGGGCGGGCCGGAGCTACGAGCAGTACTTC. Protein: CASSLGAGRSYEQYF.

The rearrangement links TRBV10-1 to TRBJ2-2; 7 nucleotides line up with TRBD1. Trimming removed 2 bases from V and 4 bases from J; junction bases left unmatched: 1. The CDR3 contains 14 residues. CDR1 is WNHNN and CDR2 is SYGVQD in the germline V gene (reference sequence). The CDR3 nucleotides read TGCGCCAGCAGTGAGACAGGGGTCACCGGGGAGCTGTTTTTT. Its protein product is CASSETGVTGELFF.

This clone has just one count. This chain uses TRBV4-1 with TRBJ2-7; D is perhaps TRBD1 (6 bases). The CDR3 consists of 13 residues. The germline CDR1 and CDR2 sequences are MGHRA and YSYEKL. Trimming shortened V by 2 bases and J by 3 bases, and 8 bases separated the two germline ends. CDR3 nucleotides: TGCGCCAGCAGCCAACAGGGACACTACGAGCAGTACTTC. This encodes CASSQQGHYEQYF.

The chain carries TRBV5-4 and TRBJ2-7, with TRBD1 as a possible D gene (6 bases). CDR3 length: 14 residues. V lost 0 bases and J lost 8, with 15 bases in between. Per germline, CDR1 SGHNT and CDR2 YYREEE (reference sequence). The CDR3: CASSLDGQLSKQYF. In DNA, the CDR3 is TGTGCCAGCAGCTTGGACGGACAGTTATCTAAGCAGTACTTC. The full variable domain, completed using reference TRBV5-4 and TRBJ2-7, is ETGVTQSPTHLIKTRGQQVTLRCSSQSGHNTVSWYQQALGQGPQFIFQYYREEENGRGNFPPRFSGLQFPNYSSELNVNALELDDSALYLCASSLDGQLSKQYFGPGTRLTVT.

The sample holds one count of this clone. The rearrangement joins TRBV7-3 to TRBJ2-4; possible D gene TRBD1, 5 bases. This CDR3 is built from 14 residues. The germline gives CDR1 SGHTA, CDR2 FQGTGA. V lost 5 bases and J 5 bases, leaving 13 bases between the germline ends. CDR3 in DNA: TGTGCCAGCAGCCCCGACAGTGCGGAAAACATTCAGTACTTC. This encodes CASSPDSAENIQYF.

This rearrangement joins TRBV4-3 to TRBJ1-1, with TRBD1 matching 9 bases. Germline V gene data show CDR1 as LGHNA and CDR2 as YSLEER. The CDR3 contains 15 residues. The V gene end was trimmed by 2 bases and the J gene end by 4 bases; junction bases not matched to a gene: 5. This chain's CDR3 is CASSQRQGVVTEAFF. The DNA for the CDR3 is TGCGCCAGCAGCCAAAGACAGGGGGTCGTCACTGAAGCTTTCTTT.

This rearrangement joins TRBV11-2 to TRBJ2-3; tentatively, D is TRBD1 or TRBD2 (5 bases each). The CDR3 contains 13 residues. V was cut by 3 bases and J by 6 bases, with 10 bases left in between. Per the germline V gene, CDR1 is SGHAT and CDR2 is FQNNGV. The CDR3 DNA is TGTGCCAGCAGCTTCGGGGCGCGGGATACGCAGTATTTT. This translates into CASSFGARDTQYF.

The genes are TRBV6-6 and TRBJ2-1, with D perhaps matching TRBD2 (6 bases). V dropped 4 bases and J dropped 8 bases, with 12 bases sitting between them. The germline CDR1 and CDR2 sequences are MNHNY and SVGAGI (reference sequence). CDR3 length: 13 residues. The CDR3 bases are TGTGCCAGCAGTTGGGGGGAGTCCGATGAGCAGTTCTTC. Amino acid sequence: CASSWGESDEQFF.

The chain joins TRBV6-5 to TRBJ1-4, with TRBD1 identical over 9 bases. With V trimmed by 6 bases and J by 3 bases, 5 bases remained unmatched. This CDR3 spans 15 amino acids. CDR1 is MNHEY, CDR2 SVGAGI, per germline. This CDR3 is CASRPTGGPNEKLFF. DNA of the CDR3: TGTGCCAGCAGACCTACAGGGGGCCCTAATGAAAAACTGTTTTTT.

V usage is TRBV11-2 and J usage is TRBJ2-7; D is perhaps TRBD1 or TRBD2 (5 bases each). Trimming shortened V by 5 bases and J by 3 bases, and 14 bases separated the two germline ends. There are 14 residues in the CDR3. The germline gives CDR1 SGHAT, CDR2 FQNNGV. CDR3 nucleotide sequence: TGTGCCAGCAGCGCCTGGGACCTACGCTACGAGCAGTACTTC. Translation gives CASSAWDLRYEQYF.

The chain recombines TRBV11-2 with TRBJ1-2; D might be TRBD1 (5 bases). The CDR3 has 14 amino acids. Trimming removed 4 bases from V and 4 bases from J, with 13 bases in between. Germline V CDR1 and CDR2: SGHAT, FQNNGV. CDR3 nucleotides: TGTGCCAGCAGCTCCATCGACAGTGTCTATGGCTACACCTTC. Translating gives CASSSIDSVYGYTF.

The chain combines TRBV19 with TRBJ1-5; the match to TRBD1 covers 8 bases. The CDR3 extends over 16 amino acids. Germline-derived CDR1 and CDR2 are LNHDA and SQIVND (reference sequence). J was trimmed by 0 bases and V by 6 bases; bases with no gene match: 7. The CDR3 DNA sequence: TGTGCCAGTAGGCCGGGACAGGTAGATAGCAATCAGCCCCAGCATTTT. It yields the protein CASRPGQVDSNQPQHF.

V usage is TRBV5-1 and J usage is TRBJ2-7, with no clear D. This CDR3 contains 14 residues. The V gene's germline CDR1 is SGHRS and CDR2 YFSETQ. Between the trimmed V and J ends, which lost 0 bases and 1 base, there was a span of 8 bases. CDR3 nucleotide sequence: TGCGCCAGCAGCTTGGGCCGCAAATCCTACGAGCAGTACTTC. It specifies CASSLGRKSYEQYF.

J is TRBJ2-5 and V is TRBV9; no clear D gene. CDR1 and CDR2 (germline): SGDLS, YYNGEE. V lost 0 bases, J lost 0 bases, and 6 bases lay in between. The CDR3 sequence is 14 residues long. The CDR3 is CASSVDFDQETQYF. CDR3 nucleotides: TGTGCCAGCAGCGTAGATTTTGACCAAGAGACCCAGTACTTC.

The rearrangement links TRBV15 to TRBJ2-4; possible D gene TRBD1, 5 bases. The CDR3 is 15 amino acids. CDR1 is LNHNV, CDR2 YYDKDF, per germline (reference sequence). Trimming stripped 0 bases from V and 0 bases from J, with 6 bases between. CDR3 DNA: TGTGCCACCAGCAGAGACAGGGTAGCCAAAAACATTCAGTACTTC. Protein product: CATSRDRVAKNIQYF.

V usage is TRBV11-2 and J usage is TRBJ2-7, with D unclear. The CDR3 totals 13 residues. Germline V lookup: CDR1 SGHAT, CDR2 FQNNGV. V lost 0 bases and J 0 bases, leaving 3 bases between the germline ends. The CDR3 DNA sequence: TGTGCCAGCAGCTTAGAAAACTCCTACGAGCAGTACTTC. Protein sequence: CASSLENSYEQYF.

The chain uses TRBV28 and TRBJ2-1, with a possible D match to TRBD2 (6 bases). The CDR3 extends over 15 amino acids. Germline values: CDR1 MDHEN, CDR2 SYDVKM. Trimming cost V 3 bases and J 10 bases, with 19 bases left between them. DNA for the CDR3: TGTGCCAGCAGTTTTGCGGGGTCCAGGTTGGTCGAGCAGTTCTTC. Amino acids: CASSFAGSRLVEQFF.

The V call is TRBV27, the J call TRBJ2-6; D not resolved. Germline V lookup: CDR1 MNHEY, CDR2 SMNVEV (reference sequence). V shed 5 bases and J shed 5 bases, with 22 bases lying between them. This CDR3 is built from 18 residues. CDR3 protein: CASSQQPWLQSRANVLTF. CDR3 in DNA: TGTGCCAGCAGTCAACAACCCTGGCTACAAAGCCGGGCCAACGTCCTGACTTTC.

This chain connects TRBV27 to TRBJ2-7; weak D call: TRBD1 (6 bases). CDR3 size: 15 residues. With 10 bases removed from V and 5 bases from J, the gap between germline ends came to 24 bases. Per germline, CDR1 MNHEY and CDR2 SMNVEV (reference sequence). The CDR3 loop reads CAIPTHRVGIHEQYF. The DNA of the CDR3 is TGTGCCATCCCGACCCACAGGGTAGGGATCCACGAGCAGTACTTC.

The chain carries TRBV5-8 and TRBJ2-7, with D tentatively TRBD2 (6 bases). Trimming took 0 bases from V and 0 from J, leaving 7 bases between them. CDR3 size: 14 residues. Germline CDR1 and CDR2: SGHTS and YDEGEE. CDR3 DNA: TGTGCCAGCAGCTTGGTCGGGGGCTCCTACGAGCAGTACTTC. Translating it yields CASSLVGGSYEQYF.

The rearrangement links TRBV7-8 to TRBJ1-4; 9 nucleotides match TRBD1. This CDR3 contains 16 residues. V shed 3 bases, J shed 4 bases, and the junction held 6 bases outside the gene matches. Germline V CDR1 and CDR2: SGHVS, FQNEAQ. The CDR3 sequence: CASSFPGTGSNEKLFF. CDR3 in DNA: TGTGCCAGCAGCTTTCCCGGGACAGGGAGTAATGAAAAACTGTTTTTT.

The rearrangement links TRBV7-9 to TRBJ2-7; D gene unclear. The V and J ends lost 5 bases and 1 base respectively, with 12 bases between them. CDR3 length: 14 residues. Germline-derived CDR1 and CDR2 are SEHNR and FQNEAQ (reference sequence). The CDR3 sequence is CASSPDGRSYEQYF. In nucleotides, the CDR3 is TGTGCCAGCAGCCCCGACGGGCGGTCCTACGAGCAGTACTTC.

The chain is built from TRBV12-2 and TRBJ2-7; TRBD1 is the table's D call and was not checked against the DNA. TRBV12-2 has pseudogene status. The CDR3 totals 12 residues. The CDR3 region is CANGAGAEEQYF. Written as DNA, the CDR3 is TGTGCGAATGGGGCAGGGGCGGAGGAGCAGTACTTC.